The sequence of this T cell receptor beta chain was determined in a study of T cells after yellow fever vaccination. This clonotype has just a few counts. CDR1 LGHNA and CDR2 YNFKEQ come from the germline V gene. V was pared by 1 base and J by 6 bases, with 19 bases between. The CDR3 sequence is 17 residues long. TCRdb reprocessed the 5' RACE reads via MiXCR and lists one record per CDR3 protein. The sample consists of 170,000 or so distinct CDR3 sequences, roughly 6.2% of them appearing once. The V gene is TRBV4-2, the J gene TRBJ2-1; D is perhaps TRBD1 (6 bases). The TCR was taken from a man aged 18 to 30 who received the YFV17D yellow fever vaccine. The specimen was CD4+ T cells sorted from PBMCs, collected on the day of the first yellow fever vaccination. As DNA, the CDR3 is TGTGCCAGCAGCCAAGTTCCGCAGGGGCTTTTACCCAATGAGCAGTTCTTC. It specifies CASSQVPQGLLPNEQFF.